This T cell receptor (beta chain) emerged from a study of cytomegalovirus exposure and HLA in healthy donors. Study-wide points: Some 150 TCR beta chains were listed as cytomegalovirus-associated. In a later analysis, productive TCRs from donors in an Asian-associated ancestry cluster reportedly carried fewer N-insertions than the cohort mean.

The germline V gene has CDR1 MRHNA and CDR2 SNTAGT. The V gene end was trimmed by 5 bases and the J gene end by 1 base; junction bases not matched to a gene: 10. This CDR3 has 17 residues. With regard to this clone: Its cognate antigen is unknown.

Amplification used 60 Vbeta primers and 13 Jbeta primers. The table came from immunoSEQ multiplex PCR; TCRdb's copy has only in-frame clones and leaves some out. In the table there are 85,000 to 100,000 clones, about 77% of which are singletons. Donors sampled were nominally healthy, though unrecorded immune exposures were likely. Material for sequencing was PBMCs. The rearrangement links TRBV6-4 to TRBJ2-5; 10 bases match TRBD2. The receptor's source is a man aged 40-49 years in good health and CMV-seronegative. CDR3 amino acids: CASSPLAGVRVQETQYF. The DNA for the CDR3 is TGTGCCAGCAGTCCTCTAGCGGGAGTAAGGGTCCAAGAGACCCAGTACTTC.